This T cell receptor (beta chain) was identified during a study of CD8+CD57+ T cells in acquired aplastic anemia (dated by TCRdb to 2016 to 2018). At the level of the whole study: Extracted DNA from sorted CD4+ and CD8+ cells averaged around 2.9 ug, ranging from about 0.18 to 27.4 ug. For healthy donor samples, the average read count was about 10 million for CD4+ cells and 11 million to 14 million for CD8+ cells. What the work shows at the level of the full study, not this receptor alone: Patients and healthy controls showed no significant difference in CD8+ Simpson's diversity (P=0.060). Some 31 CD8+ CDR3 sequences were shared between patients and controls but appeared highly expressed in patients and within their immunodominant clones.

In the study, sorted CD4+ and CD8+ blood T cells from patients with severe aplastic anemia and from healthy subjects underwent deep sequencing of TCR repertoires. Ficoll-Paque density gradient centrifugation was used to isolate peripheral blood mononuclear cells. CD4+ and CD8+ T cells were sorted by FACS or magnetic beads before DNA extraction. Genomic DNA served as template for TCR beta VDJ combination and CDR3 sequence profiling. An Illumina HiSeq 2000 was the platform used for TCR repertoire sequencing. In the paper's pipeline: TRBV/TRBJ rearrangement plots, CDR3 size and DJ length profiles, and Simpson's diversity index were used to assess repertoires. The most abundant DNA sequence in the deep sequencing data was taken as the immunodominant clone. CDR3 amino acid sequences were screened for sharing across subjects and were compared with published repertoires and the VDJdb database. The raw public reads went through TCRdb reprocessing: fastp at Q25, MiXCR clone calling, in-frame beta chains kept. Under each unique CDR3 protein, matching rows form one entry showing the most common genes and DNA. In this record, the V and J calls reflect TCRdb's handling and not the investigators' own analysis. Across this sample there are about 110,000 distinct CDR3 sequences, with less than 65% seen only once. The leading ten clones occupy around a third of the sample.

Comment on this clonotype: The antigen this receptor binds is unknown. No base quality information exists; no much larger clone differs at one position.

The specimen sequenced was sorted CD4+, CD8+, or CD8+CD57+ T cells (not recorded which) from PBMCs. This clonotype was sampled from a human donor in good health, serving as a control.

The nucleotide sequence is given as TGTGCCAGCAGCGTAGTAAGGGCAATAACCTACGAGCAGTACTTC. It codes for CASSVVRAITYEQYF. The sequence is built from TRBV9 and TRBJ2-7; the D gene is unclear. For CDR1 and CDR2, the germline V gene lists SGDLS and YYNGEE. The cysteine opens and the phenylalanine closes a CDR3 of 15 amino acids. The retained sequence is limited to the CDR3, 45 bases, with the frame set at the first base. Relative to germline, V is 0 bases shorter and J is 2 bases shorter, with 12 bases between their ends.